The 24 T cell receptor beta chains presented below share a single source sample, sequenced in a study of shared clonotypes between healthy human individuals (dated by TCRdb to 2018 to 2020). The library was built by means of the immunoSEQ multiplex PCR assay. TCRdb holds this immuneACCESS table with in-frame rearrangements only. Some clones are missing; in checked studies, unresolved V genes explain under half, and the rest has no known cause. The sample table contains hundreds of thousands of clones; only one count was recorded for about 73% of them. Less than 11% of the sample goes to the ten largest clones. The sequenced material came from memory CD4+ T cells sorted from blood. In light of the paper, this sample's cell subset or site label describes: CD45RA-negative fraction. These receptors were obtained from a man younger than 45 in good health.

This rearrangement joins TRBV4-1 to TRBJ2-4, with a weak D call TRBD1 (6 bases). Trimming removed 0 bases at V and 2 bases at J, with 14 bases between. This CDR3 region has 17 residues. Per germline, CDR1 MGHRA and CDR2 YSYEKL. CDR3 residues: CASSQDWGLDTKNIQYF. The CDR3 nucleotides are TGCGCCAGCAGCCAAGATTGGGGGCTGGATACCAAAAACATTCAGTACTTC.

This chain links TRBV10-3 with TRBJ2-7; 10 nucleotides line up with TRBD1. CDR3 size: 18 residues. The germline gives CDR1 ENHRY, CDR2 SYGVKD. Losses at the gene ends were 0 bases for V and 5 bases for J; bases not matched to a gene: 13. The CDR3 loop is CAISESQGRQGAFHEQYF. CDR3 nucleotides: TGTGCCATCAGTGAGTCGCAGGGTCGACAGGGGGCGTTCCACGAGCAGTACTTC.

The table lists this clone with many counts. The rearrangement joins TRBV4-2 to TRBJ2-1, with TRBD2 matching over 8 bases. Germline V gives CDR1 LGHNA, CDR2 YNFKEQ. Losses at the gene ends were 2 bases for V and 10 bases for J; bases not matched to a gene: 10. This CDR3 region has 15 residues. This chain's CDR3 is CASSQITGGPQEQFF. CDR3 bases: TGTGCCAGCAGCCAAATAACGGGAGGGCCGCAAGAGCAGTTCTTC.

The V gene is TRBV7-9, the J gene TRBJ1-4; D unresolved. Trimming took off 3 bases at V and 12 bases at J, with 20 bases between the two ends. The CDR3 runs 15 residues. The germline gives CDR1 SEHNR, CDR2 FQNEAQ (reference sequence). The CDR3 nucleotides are TGTGCCAGCAGCTTCGGGGAGCCAGAAGTCTGGGAACTGTTTTTT. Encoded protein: CASSFGEPEVWELFF.

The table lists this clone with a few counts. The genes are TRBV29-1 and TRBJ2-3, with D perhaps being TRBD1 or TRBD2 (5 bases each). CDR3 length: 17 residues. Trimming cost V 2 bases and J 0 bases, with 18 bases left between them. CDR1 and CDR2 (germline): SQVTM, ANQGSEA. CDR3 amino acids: CSVERGRGSTSTDTQYF. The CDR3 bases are TGCAGCGTTGAACGGGGAAGGGGTTCAACTAGCACAGATACGCAGTATTTT.

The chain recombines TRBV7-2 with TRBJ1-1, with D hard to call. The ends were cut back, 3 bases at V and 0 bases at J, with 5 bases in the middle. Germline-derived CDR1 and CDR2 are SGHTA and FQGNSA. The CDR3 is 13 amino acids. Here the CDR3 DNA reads TGTGCCAGCAGCTTCGACATGAACACTGAAGCTTTCTTT. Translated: CASSFDMNTEAFF.

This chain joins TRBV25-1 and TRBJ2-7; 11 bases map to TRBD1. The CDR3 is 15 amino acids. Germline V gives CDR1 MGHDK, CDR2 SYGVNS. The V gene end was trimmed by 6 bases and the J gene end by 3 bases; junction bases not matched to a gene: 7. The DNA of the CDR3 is TGTGCCAGCAGCTCGTCGGGACAGGGGGTCTACGAGCAGTACTTC. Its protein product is CASSSSGQGVYEQYF.

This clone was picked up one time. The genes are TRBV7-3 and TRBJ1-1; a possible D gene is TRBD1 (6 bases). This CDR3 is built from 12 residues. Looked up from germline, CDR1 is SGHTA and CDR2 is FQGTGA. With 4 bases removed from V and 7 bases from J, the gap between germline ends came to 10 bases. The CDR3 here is CASSSPTGEAFF. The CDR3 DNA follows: TGTGCCAGCAGCTCCCCGACAGGTGAAGCTTTCTTT. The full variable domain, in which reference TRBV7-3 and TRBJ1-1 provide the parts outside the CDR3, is GAGVSQTPSNKVTEKGKYVELRCDPISGHTALYWYRQSLGQGPEFLIYFQGTGAADDSGLPNDRFFAVRPEGSVSTLKIQRTERGDSAVYLCASSSPTGEAFFGQGTRLTVV.

The CDR3: CASSLAGTGPSRELFF. Here the CDR3 DNA reads TGTGCCAGCAGCTTGGCCGGGACAGGCCCCTCCCGGGAACTGTTTTTT. V and J are TRBV5-5 and TRBJ1-4, with 8 bases fitting TRBD1. The CDR3 has 16 residues. Germline CDR1 SGHKS, CDR2 YYEKEE (reference sequence). With V trimmed by 0 bases and J by 12 bases, 13 bases remained unmatched.

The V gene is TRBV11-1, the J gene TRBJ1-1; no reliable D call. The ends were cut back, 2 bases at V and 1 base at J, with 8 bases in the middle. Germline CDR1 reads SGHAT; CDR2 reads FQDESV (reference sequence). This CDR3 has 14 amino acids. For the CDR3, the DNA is TGTGCCAGCAGCTTAAGGACGCCGAACACTGAAGCTTTCTTT. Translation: CASSLRTPNTEAFF.

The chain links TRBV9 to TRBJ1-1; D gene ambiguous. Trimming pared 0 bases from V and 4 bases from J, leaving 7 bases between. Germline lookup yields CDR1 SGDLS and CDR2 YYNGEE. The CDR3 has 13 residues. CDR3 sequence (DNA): TGTGCCAGCAGCGTAGACGTGGGCACTGAAGCTTTCTTT. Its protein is CASSVDVGTEAFF.

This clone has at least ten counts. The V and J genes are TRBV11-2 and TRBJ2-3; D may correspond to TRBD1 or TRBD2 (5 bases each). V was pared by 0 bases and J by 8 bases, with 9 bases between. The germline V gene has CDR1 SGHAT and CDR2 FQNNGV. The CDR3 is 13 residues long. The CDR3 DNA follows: TGTGCCAGCAGCTTAGATAGGGACGGTACGCAGTATTTT. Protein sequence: CASSLDRDGTQYF.

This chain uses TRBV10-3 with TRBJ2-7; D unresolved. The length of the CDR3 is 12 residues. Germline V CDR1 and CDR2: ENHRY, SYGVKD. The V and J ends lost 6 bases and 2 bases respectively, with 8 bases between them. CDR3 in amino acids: CAIRGSTYEQYF. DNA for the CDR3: TGTGCCATCAGAGGGTCTACCTACGAGCAGTACTTC.

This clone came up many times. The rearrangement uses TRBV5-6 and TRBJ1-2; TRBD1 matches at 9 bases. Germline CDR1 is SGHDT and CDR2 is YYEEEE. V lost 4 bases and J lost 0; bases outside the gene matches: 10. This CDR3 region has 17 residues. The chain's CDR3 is CASSPSWTGATNYGYTF. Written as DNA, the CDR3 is TGTGCCAGCAGCCCAAGTTGGACAGGGGCGACTAACTATGGCTACACCTTC.

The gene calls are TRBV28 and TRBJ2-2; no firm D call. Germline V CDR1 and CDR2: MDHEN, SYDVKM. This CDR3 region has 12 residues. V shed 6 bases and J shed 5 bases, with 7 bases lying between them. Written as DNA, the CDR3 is TGTGCCAGCAGGACCTCGACCGGGGAGCTGTTTTTT. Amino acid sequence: CASRTSTGELFF.

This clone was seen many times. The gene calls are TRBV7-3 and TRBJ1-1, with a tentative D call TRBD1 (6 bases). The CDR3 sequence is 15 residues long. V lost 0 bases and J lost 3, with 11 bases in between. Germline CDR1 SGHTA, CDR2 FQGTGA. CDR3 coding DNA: TGTGCCAGCAGCTTAACTTTCGGGGGCCACACTGAAGCTTTCTTT. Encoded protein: CASSLTFGGHTEAFF.

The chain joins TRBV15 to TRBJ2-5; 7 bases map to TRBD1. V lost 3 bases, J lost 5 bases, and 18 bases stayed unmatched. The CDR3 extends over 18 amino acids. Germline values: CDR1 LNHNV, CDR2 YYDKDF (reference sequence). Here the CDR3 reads CATSSLGRGPGKRETQYF. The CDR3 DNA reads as TGTGCCACCAGCAGTTTGGGAAGGGGGCCGGGAAAGAGGGAGACCCAGTACTTC.

CDR3 sequence (DNA): TGTGCCAGCAGTGATAGACTAGCGGGAGGGGGAGAGACCCAGTACTTC. Its translation is CASSDRLAGGGETQYF. The chain joins TRBV2 to TRBJ2-5; 14 nucleotides line up with TRBD2. Germline trimming cut 3 bases from V and 4 bases from J; bases unmatched to any gene: 4. The CDR3 totals 16 residues. Germline V gene sequence: CDR1 SNHLY, CDR2 FYNNEI.

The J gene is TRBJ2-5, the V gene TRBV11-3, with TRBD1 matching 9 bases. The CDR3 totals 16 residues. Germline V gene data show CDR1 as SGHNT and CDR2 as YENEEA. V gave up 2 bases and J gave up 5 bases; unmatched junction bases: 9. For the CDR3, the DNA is TGTGCCAGCAGCTTAACCGGGGACAGGGCTGGGGAGACCCAGTACTTC. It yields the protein CASSLTGDRAGETQYF.

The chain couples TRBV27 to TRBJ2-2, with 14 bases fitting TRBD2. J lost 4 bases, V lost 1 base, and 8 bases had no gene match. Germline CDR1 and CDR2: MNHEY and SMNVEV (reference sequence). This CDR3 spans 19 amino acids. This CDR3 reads CASSLFSGLAGGFTGELFF. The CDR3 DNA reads TGTGCCAGCAGTTTATTCTCCGGACTAGCGGGAGGTTTCACCGGGGAGCTGTTTTTT.

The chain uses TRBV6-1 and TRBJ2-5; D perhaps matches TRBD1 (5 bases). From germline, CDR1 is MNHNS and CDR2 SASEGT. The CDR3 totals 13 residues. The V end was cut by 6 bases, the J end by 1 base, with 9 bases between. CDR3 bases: TGTGCCAGCAGCGGACAAAGCCAAGAGACCCAGTACTTC. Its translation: CASSGQSQETQYF.

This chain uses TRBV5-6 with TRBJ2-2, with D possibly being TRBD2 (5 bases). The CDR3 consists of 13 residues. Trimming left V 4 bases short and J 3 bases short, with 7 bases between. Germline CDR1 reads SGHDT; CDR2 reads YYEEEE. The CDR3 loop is CASSPDYTGELFF. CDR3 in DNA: TGTGCCAGCAGCCCGGACTACACCGGGGAGCTGTTTTTT. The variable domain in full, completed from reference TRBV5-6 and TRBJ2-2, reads DAGVTQSPTHLIKTRGQQVTLRCSPKSGHDTVSWYQQALGQGPQFIFQYYEEEERQRGNFPDRFSGHQFPNYSSELNVNALLLGDSALYLCASSPDYTGELFFGEGSRLTVL.

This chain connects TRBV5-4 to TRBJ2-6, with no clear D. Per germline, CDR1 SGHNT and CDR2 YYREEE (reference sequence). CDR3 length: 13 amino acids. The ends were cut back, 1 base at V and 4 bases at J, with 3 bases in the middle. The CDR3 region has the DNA TGTGCCAGCAGCTTGTTAGGGGCCAACGTCCTGACTTTC. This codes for CASSLLGANVLTF. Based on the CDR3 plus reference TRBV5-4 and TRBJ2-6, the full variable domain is ETGVTQSPTHLIKTRGQQVTLRCSSQSGHNTVSWYQQALGQGPQFIFQYYREEENGRGNFPPRFSGLQFPNYSSELNVNALELDDSALYLCASSLLGANVLTFGAGSRLTVL.

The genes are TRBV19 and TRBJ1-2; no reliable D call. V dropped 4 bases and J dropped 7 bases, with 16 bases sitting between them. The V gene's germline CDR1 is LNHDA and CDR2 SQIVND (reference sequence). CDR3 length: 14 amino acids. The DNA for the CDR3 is TGTGCCAGTAGTACGAGAATCCCTATTTCTGGCTACACCTTC. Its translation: CASSTRIPISGYTF.